This TCR beta chain was found in a study of blood T cells in healthy people across ages. This clonotype has a handful of counts. V was pared by 4 bases and J by 0 bases, with 8 bases between. Germline V lookup: CDR1 SGHDT, CDR2 YYEEEE. The CDR3 runs 14 residues. Alongside a J-beta primer mix, a sample-barcoded 5' primer served in a second PCR lasting about 7 to 11 cycles. TCRdb re-called the 5' RACE reads with MiXCR, one entry per CDR3 protein. The data contain around 990,000 distinct CDR3 sequences, around 27% of them singletons. This sample also belongs to another study, concerning T cells of mothers and their children.

Sequencing was done on a sample of blood. V is TRBV5-6 and J is TRBJ2-4; possible D gene TRBD2, 5 bases. The origin of this receptor is a girl aged 2 to 10 in good health. The DNA for the CDR3 is TGTGCCAGCAGCGACGGGGTAGCCAAAAACATTCAGTACTTC. Protein sequence: CASSDGVAKNIQYF.